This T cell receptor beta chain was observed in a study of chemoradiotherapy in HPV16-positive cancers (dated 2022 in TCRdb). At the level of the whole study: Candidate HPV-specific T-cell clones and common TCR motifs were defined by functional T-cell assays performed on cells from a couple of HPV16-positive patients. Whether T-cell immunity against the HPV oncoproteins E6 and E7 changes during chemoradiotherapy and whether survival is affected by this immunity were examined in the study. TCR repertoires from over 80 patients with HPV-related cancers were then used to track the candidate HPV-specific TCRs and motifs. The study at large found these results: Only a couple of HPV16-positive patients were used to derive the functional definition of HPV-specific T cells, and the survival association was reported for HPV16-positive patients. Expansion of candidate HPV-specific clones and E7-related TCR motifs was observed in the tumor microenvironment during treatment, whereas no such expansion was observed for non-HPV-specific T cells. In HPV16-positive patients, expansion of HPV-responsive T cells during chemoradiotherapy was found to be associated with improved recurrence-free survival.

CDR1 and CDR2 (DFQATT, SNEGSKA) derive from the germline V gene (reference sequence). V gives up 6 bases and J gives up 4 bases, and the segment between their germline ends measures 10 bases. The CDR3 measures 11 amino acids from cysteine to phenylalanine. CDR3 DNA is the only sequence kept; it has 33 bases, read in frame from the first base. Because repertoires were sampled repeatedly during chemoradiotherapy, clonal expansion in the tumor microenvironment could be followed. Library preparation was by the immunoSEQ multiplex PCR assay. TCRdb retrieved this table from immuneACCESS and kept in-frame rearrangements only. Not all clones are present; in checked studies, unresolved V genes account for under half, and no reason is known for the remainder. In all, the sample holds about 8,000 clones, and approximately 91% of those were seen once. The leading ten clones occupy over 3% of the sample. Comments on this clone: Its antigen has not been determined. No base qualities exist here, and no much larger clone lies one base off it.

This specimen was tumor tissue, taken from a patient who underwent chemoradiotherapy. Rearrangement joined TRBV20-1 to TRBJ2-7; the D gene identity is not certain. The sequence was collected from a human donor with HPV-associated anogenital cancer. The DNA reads TGCAGTGCACGGGTTCGGTACGAGCAGTACTTC. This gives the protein CSARVRYEQYF.